This T cell receptor (beta chain) was captured by sequencing in a study of radiotherapy plus CTLA-4 blockade in lung cancer. Study context: Among patients, less than 20% showed objective responses, and roughly 30% had disease control. Study-wide results and limits: TCR clones from tumors expanded in blood after radiotherapy plus ipilimumab. Response, reportedly, was best predicted by interferon-beta along with early blood T cell clone dynamics.

Looked up from germline, CDR1 is SGHRS and CDR2 is YFSETQ. The V and J ends lost 0 bases and 4 bases, in that order; junction bases with no gene match: 1. CDR3 length equals 14 residues. Measured with immunoSEQ multiplex PCR; TCRdb has only the in-frame clones, and not every one. This sample has about 36,000 clones, with around 70% found just once. In chemo-refractory metastatic non-small-cell lung cancer, patients got ipilimumab CTLA-4 blockade together with focal radiation. Concerning this clone itself: Antigen unknown.

V gene TRBV5-1 combines with J gene TRBJ2-1, with TRBD1 matching over 7 bases. The sequenced sample was peripheral blood, obtained from a patient treated with radiotherapy plus ipilimumab. This clonotype originated in a human donor with non-small cell lung cancer who had stable disease on radiotherapy plus ipilimumab. The CDR3 here is CASSLEGQYNEQFF. The CDR3 coding sequence is TGCGCCAGCAGCTTGGAGGGACAGTACAATGAGCAGTTCTTC.